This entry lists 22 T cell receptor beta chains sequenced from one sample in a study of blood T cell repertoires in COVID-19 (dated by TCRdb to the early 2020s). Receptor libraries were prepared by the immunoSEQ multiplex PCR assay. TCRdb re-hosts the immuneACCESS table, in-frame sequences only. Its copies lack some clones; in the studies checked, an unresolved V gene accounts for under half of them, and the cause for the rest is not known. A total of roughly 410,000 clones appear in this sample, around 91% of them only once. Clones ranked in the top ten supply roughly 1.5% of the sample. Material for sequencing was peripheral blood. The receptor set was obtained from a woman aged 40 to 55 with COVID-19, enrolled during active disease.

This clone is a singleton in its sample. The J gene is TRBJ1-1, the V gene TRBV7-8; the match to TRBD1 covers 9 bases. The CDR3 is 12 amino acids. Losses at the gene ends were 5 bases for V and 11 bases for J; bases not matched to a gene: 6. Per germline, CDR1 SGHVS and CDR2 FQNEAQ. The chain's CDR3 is CASSPGQGSAFF. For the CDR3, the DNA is TGTGCCAGCAGCCCCGGACAGGGGAGTGCTTTCTTT. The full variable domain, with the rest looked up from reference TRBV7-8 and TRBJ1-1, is GAGVSQSPRYKVAKRGQDVALRCDPISGHVSLFWYQQALGQGPEFLTYFQNEAQLDKSGLPSDRFFAERPEGSVSTLKIQRTQQEDSAVYLCASSPGQGSAFFGQGTRLTVV.

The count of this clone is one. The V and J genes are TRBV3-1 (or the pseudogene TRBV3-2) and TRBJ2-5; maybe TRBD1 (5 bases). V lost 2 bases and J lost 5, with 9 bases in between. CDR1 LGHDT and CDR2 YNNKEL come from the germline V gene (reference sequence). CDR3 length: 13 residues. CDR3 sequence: CASSQSGLETQYF. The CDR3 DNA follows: TGTGCCAGCAGCCAATCAGGGCTTGAGACCCAGTACTTC.

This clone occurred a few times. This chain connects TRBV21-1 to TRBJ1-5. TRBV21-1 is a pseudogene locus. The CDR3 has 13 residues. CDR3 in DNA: TGTGCCAGCAGATGGAGAGTTTATCAGCCCCAGCATTTT. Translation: CASRWRVYQPQHF.

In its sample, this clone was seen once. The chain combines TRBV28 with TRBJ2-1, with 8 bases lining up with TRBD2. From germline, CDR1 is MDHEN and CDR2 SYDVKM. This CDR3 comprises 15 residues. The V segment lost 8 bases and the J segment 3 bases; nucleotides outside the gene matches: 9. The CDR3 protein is CASHSRGVGYNEQFF. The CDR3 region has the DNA TGTGCCAGCCACTCGCGGGGGGTGGGCTACAATGAGCAGTTCTTC.

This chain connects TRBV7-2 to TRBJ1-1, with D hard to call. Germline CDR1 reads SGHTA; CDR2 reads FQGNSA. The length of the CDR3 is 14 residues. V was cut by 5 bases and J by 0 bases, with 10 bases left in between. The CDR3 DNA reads TGTGCCAGCAGCCTAATAACGCTGAACACTGAAGCTTTCTTT. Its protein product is CASSLITLNTEAFF.

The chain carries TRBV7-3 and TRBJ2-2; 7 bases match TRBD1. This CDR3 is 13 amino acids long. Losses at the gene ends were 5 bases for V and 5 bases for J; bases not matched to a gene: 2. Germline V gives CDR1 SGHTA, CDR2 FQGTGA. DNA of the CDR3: TGTGCCAGCAGCCCGACAGGGACCGGGGAGCTGTTTTTT. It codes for CASSPTGTGELFF.

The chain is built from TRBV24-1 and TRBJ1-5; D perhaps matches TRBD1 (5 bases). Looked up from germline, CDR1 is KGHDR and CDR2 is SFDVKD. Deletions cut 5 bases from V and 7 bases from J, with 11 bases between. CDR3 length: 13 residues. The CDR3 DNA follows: TGTGCCACCAGTGTGGGGGGTGGCCAGCCCCAGCATTTT. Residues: CATSVGGGQPQHF.

In DNA form, the CDR3 reads TGCGCCAGCAGAGCTTATAACACTGAAGCTTTCTTT. Translation: CASRAYNTEAFF. This chain joins TRBV10-1 and TRBJ1-1; no reliable D call. The CDR3 is made up of 12 amino acids. Germline V gives CDR1 WNHNN, CDR2 SYGVQD (reference sequence). The ends were cut back, 6 bases at V and 2 bases at J, with 7 bases in the middle.

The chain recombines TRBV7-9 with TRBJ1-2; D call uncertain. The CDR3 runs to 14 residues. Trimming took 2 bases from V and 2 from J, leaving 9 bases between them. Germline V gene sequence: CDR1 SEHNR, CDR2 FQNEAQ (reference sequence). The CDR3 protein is CASSLNTVNYGYTF. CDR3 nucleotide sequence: TGTGCCAGCAGCTTAAATACGGTGAACTATGGCTACACCTTC.

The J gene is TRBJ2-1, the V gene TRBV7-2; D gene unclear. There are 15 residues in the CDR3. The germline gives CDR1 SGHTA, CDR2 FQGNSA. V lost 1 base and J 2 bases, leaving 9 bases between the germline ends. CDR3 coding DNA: TGTGCCAGCAGCTTAGAACGTAGAACCTACAATGAGCAGTTCTTC. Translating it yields CASSLERRTYNEQFF.

The CDR3 DNA is TGTGCCACCAGTGATAGCGGACGGGGGAACACTGAAGCTTTCTTT. This codes for CATSDSGRGNTEAFF. The genes are TRBV24-1 and TRBJ1-1; no clear D gene. Trimming took off 3 bases at V and 1 base at J, with 11 bases between the two ends. CDR1 and CDR2 (germline): KGHDR, SFDVKD. The CDR3 consists of 15 residues.

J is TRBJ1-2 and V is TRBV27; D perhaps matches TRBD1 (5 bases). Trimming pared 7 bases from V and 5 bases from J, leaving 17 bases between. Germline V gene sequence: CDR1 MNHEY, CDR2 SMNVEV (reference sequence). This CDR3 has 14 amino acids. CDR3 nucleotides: TGTGCCAGCACCCCTGGGGCAGCGGGATATGGCTACACCTTC. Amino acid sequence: CASTPGAAGYGYTF.

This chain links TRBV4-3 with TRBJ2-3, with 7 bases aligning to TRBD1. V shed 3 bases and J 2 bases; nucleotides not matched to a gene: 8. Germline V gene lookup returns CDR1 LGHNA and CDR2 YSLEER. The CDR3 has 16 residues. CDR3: CASSHLTGFPTDTQYF. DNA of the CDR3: TGCGCCAGCAGCCACTTGACAGGGTTCCCCACAGATACGCAGTATTTT.

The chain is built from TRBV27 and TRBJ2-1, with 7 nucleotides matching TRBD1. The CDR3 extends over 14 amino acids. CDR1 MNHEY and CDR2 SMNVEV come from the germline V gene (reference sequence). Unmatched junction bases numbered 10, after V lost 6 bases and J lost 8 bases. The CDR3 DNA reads TGTGCCAGCAGCTTGACAGGGTTGATCGATGAGCAGTTCTTC. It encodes CASSLTGLIDEQFF.

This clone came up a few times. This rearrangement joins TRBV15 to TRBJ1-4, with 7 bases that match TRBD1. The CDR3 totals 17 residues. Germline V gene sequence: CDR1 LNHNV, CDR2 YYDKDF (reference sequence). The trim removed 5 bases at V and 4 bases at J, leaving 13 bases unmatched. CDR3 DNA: TGTGCCACCAGCGGGGCCTCCTGGGACAGCCATAATGAAAAACTGTTTTTT. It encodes CATSGASWDSHNEKLFF.

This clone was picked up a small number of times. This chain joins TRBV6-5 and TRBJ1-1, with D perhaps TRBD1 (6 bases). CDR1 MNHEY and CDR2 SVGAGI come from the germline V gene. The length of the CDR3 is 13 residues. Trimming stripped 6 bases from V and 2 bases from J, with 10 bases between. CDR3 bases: TGTGCCAGCAGCCCACAGGGTAACACTGAAGCTTTCTTT. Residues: CASSPQGNTEAFF.

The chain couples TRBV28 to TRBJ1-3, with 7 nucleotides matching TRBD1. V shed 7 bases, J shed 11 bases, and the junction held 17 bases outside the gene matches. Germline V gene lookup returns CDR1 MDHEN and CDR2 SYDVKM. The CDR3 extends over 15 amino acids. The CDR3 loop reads CASTPPGQPRGAIYF. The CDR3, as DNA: TGTGCCAGCACCCCTCCGGGACAGCCTAGGGGGGCCATATATTTT.

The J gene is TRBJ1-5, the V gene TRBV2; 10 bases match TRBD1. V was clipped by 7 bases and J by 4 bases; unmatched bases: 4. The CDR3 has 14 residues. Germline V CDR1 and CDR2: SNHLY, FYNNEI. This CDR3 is CASTPGQGNQPQHF. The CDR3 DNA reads TGTGCCAGCACGCCGGGACAGGGGAATCAGCCCCAGCATTTT.

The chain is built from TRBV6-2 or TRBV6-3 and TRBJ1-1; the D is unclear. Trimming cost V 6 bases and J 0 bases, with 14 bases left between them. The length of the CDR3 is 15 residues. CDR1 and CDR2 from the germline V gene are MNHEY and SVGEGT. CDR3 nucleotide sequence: TGTGCCAGCAGCCCCACCGGACTGTTGAACACTGAAGCTTTCTTT. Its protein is CASSPTGLLNTEAFF.

CDR3 nucleotides: TGTGCCAGCAGTGAAGCGCGGGGTGGGGAAGCTTTCTTT. This translates into CASSEARGGEAFF. The rearrangement uses TRBV2 and TRBJ1-1, with D hard to call. Germline-derived CDR1 and CDR2 are SNHLY and FYNNEI. The CDR3 totals 13 residues. The V gene lost 0 bases and the J gene lost 8 bases, with 10 bases spanning the gap.

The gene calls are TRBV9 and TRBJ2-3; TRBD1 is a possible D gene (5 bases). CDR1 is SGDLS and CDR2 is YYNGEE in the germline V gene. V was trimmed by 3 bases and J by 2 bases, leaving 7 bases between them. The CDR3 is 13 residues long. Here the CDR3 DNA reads TGTGCCAGCAGCGGACAGACCACAGATACGCAGTATTTT. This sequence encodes CASSGQTTDTQYF.

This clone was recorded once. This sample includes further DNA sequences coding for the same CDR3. This CDR3 reads CASSPQGTEAFF. The CDR3 bases are TGTGCCAGCTCACCACAGGGGACTGAAGCTTTCTTT. This chain joins TRBV18 and TRBJ1-1; D possibly corresponds to TRBD1 (5 bases). The ends were cut back, 1 base at V and 5 bases at J, with 5 bases in the middle. CDR1 is KGHSH and CDR2 is LQKENI in the germline V gene. The CDR3 runs to 12 residues.